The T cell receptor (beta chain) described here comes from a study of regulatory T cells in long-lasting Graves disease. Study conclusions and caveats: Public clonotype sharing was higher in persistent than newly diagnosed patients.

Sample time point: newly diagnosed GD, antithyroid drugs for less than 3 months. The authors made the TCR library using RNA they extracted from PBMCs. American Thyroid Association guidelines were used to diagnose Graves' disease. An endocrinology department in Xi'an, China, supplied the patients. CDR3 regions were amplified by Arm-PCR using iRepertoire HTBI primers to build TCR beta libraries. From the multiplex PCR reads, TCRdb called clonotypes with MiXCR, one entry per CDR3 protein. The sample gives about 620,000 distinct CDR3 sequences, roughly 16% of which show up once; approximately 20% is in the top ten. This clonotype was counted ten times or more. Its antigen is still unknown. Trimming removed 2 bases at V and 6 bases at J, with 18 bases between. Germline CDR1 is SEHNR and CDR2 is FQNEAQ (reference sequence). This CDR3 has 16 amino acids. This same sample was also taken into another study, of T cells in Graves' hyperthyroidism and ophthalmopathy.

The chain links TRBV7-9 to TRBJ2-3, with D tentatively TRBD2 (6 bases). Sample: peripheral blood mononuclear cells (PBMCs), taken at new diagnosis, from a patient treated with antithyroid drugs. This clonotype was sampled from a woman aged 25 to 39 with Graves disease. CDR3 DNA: TGTGCCAGCAGCTTATCCAGGGAGGTACCAATGGATACGCAGTATTTT. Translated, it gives CASSLSREVPMDTQYF.